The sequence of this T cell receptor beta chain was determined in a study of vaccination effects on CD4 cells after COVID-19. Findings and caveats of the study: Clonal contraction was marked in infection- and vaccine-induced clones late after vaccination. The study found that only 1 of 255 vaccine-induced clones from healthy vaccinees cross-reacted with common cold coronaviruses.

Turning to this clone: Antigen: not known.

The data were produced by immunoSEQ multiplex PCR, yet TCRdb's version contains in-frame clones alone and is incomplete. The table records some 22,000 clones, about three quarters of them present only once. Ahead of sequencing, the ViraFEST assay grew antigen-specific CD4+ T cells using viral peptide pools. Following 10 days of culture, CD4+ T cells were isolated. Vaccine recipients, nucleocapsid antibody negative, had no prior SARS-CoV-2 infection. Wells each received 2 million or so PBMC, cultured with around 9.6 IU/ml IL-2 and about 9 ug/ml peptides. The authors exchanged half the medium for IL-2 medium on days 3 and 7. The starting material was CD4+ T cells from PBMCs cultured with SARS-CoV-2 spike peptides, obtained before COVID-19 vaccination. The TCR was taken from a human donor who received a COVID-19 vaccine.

This chain's CDR3 is CASSLAAGTYNEQFF. DNA of the CDR3: TGCGCCAGCAGCTTGGCCGCGGGGACCTACAATGAGCAGTTCTTC. The rearrangement links TRBV5-1 to TRBJ2-1; the D gene is possibly TRBD2 (6 bases). The V gene's germline CDR1 is SGHRS and CDR2 YFSETQ. The V gene lost 0 bases and the J gene lost 2 bases, with 9 bases spanning the gap. This CDR3 has 15 amino acids.